This T cell receptor (beta chain) was sequenced in a study of blood T cell repertoires in COVID-19. On the study more broadly: The cDNA or gDNA used as material had been derived from T cells, B-cell-depleted T cells, or PBMCs.

V was cut by 5 bases and J by 0 bases, with 15 bases left in between. Germline V gives CDR1 SGHRS, CDR2 YFSETQ. There are 16 residues in the CDR3. Repertoires were generated with immunoSEQ multiplex PCR, while TCRdb's copy carries only in-frame clones and drops some. Of approximately 500,000 clones in the sample, 89% were seen once. Enrollment of patients from Seattle took place during active infection, with longitudinal follow-up. Material for sequencing was peripheral blood. This chain connects TRBV5-1 to TRBJ2-1; D may be TRBD2 (5 bases). This clonotype was obtained from a man aged 18 to 30 with COVID-19, enrolled during active disease. The CDR3 coding sequence is TGCGCCAGCAGTTTCTCGCCGGGAAGCTCCTACAATGAGCAGTTCTTC. Translating gives CASSFSPGSSYNEQFF.